This is a list of T cell receptor beta chains from one sample in a study of identical twins. In TCRdb, the 5' RACE reads were re-called with MiXCR into one record per CDR3 protein. The repertoire holds about 1.7 million distinct CDR3 sequences, with around a third as singletons. The specimen sequenced was cord blood. Receptor source: a newborn girl in good health. Each CDR3 is given with its conserved first and last residue. Fields, in order: clone size, D gene, J gene, V gene, CDR3 protein, CDR3 DNA. D genes are given only for firm matches. Only some rows state a clone size, as once, few, many or a class for expanded clones.

size: many; D: .; J: TRBJ1-5; V: TRBV27; CDR3: CASSLGRANQPQHF; DNA: TGTGCCAGCAGTCTGGGCAGGGCCAATCAGCCCCAGCATTTT
size: few; D: .; J: TRBJ1-2; V: TRBV7-9; CDR3: CASSLVLQGQNGYTF; DNA: TGTGCCAGCAGCTTAGTTTTGCAGGGGCAGAATGGCTACACCTTC
size: .; D: TRBD1; J: TRBJ2-1; V: TRBV20-1; CDR3: CSACTGTGRNEQFF; DNA: TGCAGTGCTTGTACCGGGACAGGGAGAAATGAGCAGTTCTTC
size: .; D: TRBD1; J: TRBJ2-3; V: TRBV6-1; CDR3: CASSGDRVRNTQYF; DNA: TGTGCCAGCAGCGGAGACAGGGTGAGGAATACGCAGTATTTT
size: few; D: .; J: TRBJ2-1; V: TRBV6-6; CDR3: CASSPNLGGRYNEQFF; DNA: TGTGCCAGCAGTCCCAATTTAGGCGGGCGCTACAATGAGCAGTTCTTC
size: .; D: TRBD1; J: TRBJ1-4; V: TRBV29-1; CDR3: CSVEPRGTNEKLFF; DNA: TGCAGCGTTGAACCCAGGGGGACTAATGAAAAACTGTTTTTT
size: .; D: .; J: TRBJ2-1; V: TRBV7-9; CDR3: CASSLVGLVVYNEQFF; DNA: TGTGCCAGCAGCTTAGTGGGCTTAGTAGTCTACAATGAGCAGTTCTTC
size: few; D: TRBD1; J: TRBJ2-5; V: TRBV11-2; CDR3: CASSPGLTGGQETQYF; DNA: TGTGCCAGCAGCCCAGGACTTACAGGGGGCCAAGAGACCCAGTACTTC
size: few; D: .; J: TRBJ2-3; V: TRBV9; CDR3: CASSVKLGGRPDTQYF; DNA: TGTGCCAGCAGCGTTAAGCTTGGCGGTCGACCAGATACGCAGTATTTT
size: .; D: .; J: TRBJ2-5; V: TRBV5-1; CDR3: CASSLPERATQYF; DNA: TGCGCCAGCAGTCTACCAGAGAGGGCGACCCAGTACTTC
size: few; D: TRBD1; J: TRBJ2-1; V: TRBV5-6; CDR3: CASSLLGGDEQFF; DNA: TGTGCCAGCAGCTTATTAGGGGGCGATGAGCAGTTCTTC
size: .; D: .; J: TRBJ2-7; V: TRBV28; CDR3: CASSLYFERSSYNEQYF; DNA: TGTGCCAGCAGTTTATACTTTGAGCGGAGCTCCTACAATGAGCAGTACTTC
size: few; D: TRBD2; J: TRBJ2-1; V: TRBV24-1; CDR3: CATSDFPSSGSDEQFF; DNA: TGTGCCACCAGTGATTTCCCGTCTAGCGGGAGCGATGAGCAGTTCTTC
size: .; D: .; J: TRBJ2-3; V: TRBV10-3; CDR3: CAISEETRDTQYF; DNA: TGTGCCATCAGTGAGGAGACTAGGGATACGCAGTATTTT
size: many; D: .; J: TRBJ1-4; V: TRBV7-2; CDR3: CASSPDGEKLFF; DNA: TGTGCCAGCAGCCCCGATGGTGAAAAACTGTTTTTT
size: .; D: TRBD2; J: TRBJ2-2; V: TRBV11-2; CDR3: CASEGLAGGNGELFF; DNA: TGTGCCAGTGAAGGACTGGCGGGAGGAAACGGGGAGCTGTTTTTT
size: many; D: TRBD2; J: TRBJ2-7; V: TRBV7-2; CDR3: CASSLVGTKFSEQYF; DNA: TGTGCCAGCAGCTTAGTTGGGACTAAGTTTTCCGAGCAGTACTTC